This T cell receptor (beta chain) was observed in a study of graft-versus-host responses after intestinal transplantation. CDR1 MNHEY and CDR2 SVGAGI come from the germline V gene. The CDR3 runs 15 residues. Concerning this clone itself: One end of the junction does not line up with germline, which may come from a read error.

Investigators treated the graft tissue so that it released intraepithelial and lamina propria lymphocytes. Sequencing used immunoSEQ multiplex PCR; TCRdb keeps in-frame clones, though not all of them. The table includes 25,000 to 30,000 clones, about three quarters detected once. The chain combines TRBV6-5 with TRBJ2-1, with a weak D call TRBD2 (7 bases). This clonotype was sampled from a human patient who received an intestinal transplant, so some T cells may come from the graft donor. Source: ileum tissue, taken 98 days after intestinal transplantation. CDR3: CASSYAGGPNNKQFF. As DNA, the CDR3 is TGTGCCAGCAGTTACGCCGGGGGGCCCAACAATAAGCAGTTCTTC.